This T cell receptor (beta chain) is drawn from a study of cytotoxic CD8 clonotypes in ibrutinib-treated CLL. This clone was observed a handful of times. Antigen: not known. Study findings and constraints: Before falling back toward baseline at progression, clonality had risen at the time of ibrutinib response.

Germline lookup yields CDR1 SNHLY and CDR2 FYNNEI. This CDR3 comprises 15 residues. Trimming pared 1 base from V and 6 bases from J, leaving 12 bases between. Here immunoSEQ multiplex PCR was the method, and the copy in TCRdb shows in-frame clones only, minus some. The data contain around 30,000 clones, less than 75% of them singletons. This TCR was sampled from a human donor with chronic lymphocytic leukemia. The sequencing used PBMCs, collected before ibrutinib treatment. This chain links TRBV2 with TRBJ1-4; possibly TRBD1 for D (5 bases). The CDR3 is CASSEDRTRDEKLFF. CDR3 nucleotide sequence: TGTGCCAGCAGTGAAGACAGGACAAGGGATGAAAAACTGTTTTTT.